The entry below gives a single T cell receptor beta chain sequence along with its context. Its matching antigen is unknown. These data originate in a study of T cell responses to AZD1222 COVID-19 vaccine. Study outcomes and limitations: Unmutated variant regions are reportedly targeted by nearly half of spike-specific TCRs. Increased Spike-specific TCR breadth and depth were observed after two AZD1222 doses. The sample set comprised mostly white British donors with more females, and clonal diversity was possibly underestimated. Baseline antibody screening turned up just a handful of seropositive AZD1222 recipients.

The germline V gene has CDR1 SEHNR and CDR2 FQNEAQ (reference sequence). Trimming removed 5 bases from V and 0 bases from J, with 8 bases in between. This CDR3 is 14 amino acids long. TCRdb's table, derived via immunoSEQ multiplex PCR, lists solely in-frame clones and lacks some. There are about 100,000 clones in the sample; 87% occur only once, and 10% lies in the top ten. This material consisted of peripheral blood, taken 28 days after the second AZD1222 dose. V is TRBV7-9 and J is TRBJ1-5; D is ambiguous. The clonotype was recovered from an adult who received the AZD1222 COVID-19 vaccine. The CDR3 nucleotides are TGTGCCAGCAGCACGCGTAATAGCAATCAGCCCCAGCATTTT. Translating gives CASSTRNSNQPQHF.